The entry that follows covers one T cell receptor (beta chain) sequence. Per the original data handling: Amplification of reference gene primers was used by the study to estimate nucleated cell counts. Clones were sequenced by immunoSEQ multiplex PCR, and TCRdb holds only the in-frame ones, with some missing. For V, J and clone size, that table is used; D and trimming come from the DNA. The profile shows fewer than 500,000 clones, around 90% of them singletons. Cohorts were based on clinical histories the participants reported. These data come from a study of blood T cell repertoires in COVID-19. Study-wide background: Whether acute or convalescent, the COVID-19 samples came from the United States, Italy and Spain. Sources were T cells, B-cell-depleted T cells, or PBMCs; the material itself was cDNA or gDNA.

Sequenced sample: PBMCs or T cells enriched from blood (not recorded which). The clonotype comes from a woman aged 18 to 35 who had recovered from COVID-19.

The chain's CDR3 is CASSAKDRGMRNEQFF. CDR3 coding DNA: TGTGCCAGCAGCGCCAAGGACAGGGGAATGAGAAATGAGCAGTTCTTC. This chain links TRBV5-6 with TRBJ2-1, with 9 bases identical to TRBD1. The J segment lost 7 bases and the V segment lost 4 bases, leaving 12 bases of the junction unmatched. The CDR3 length is 16 residues. Germline values: CDR1 SGHDT, CDR2 YYEEEE.